These 13 T cell receptor beta chains originate from one sample sequenced in a study of identical twins. A single record per CDR3 protein comes from TCRdb applying MiXCR to the 5' RACE reads. The sample records 450,000 or so distinct CDR3 sequences, approximately 24% being singletons. These data are also associated with another study on T cells expressing NK-cell markers.

Sample: CD4+ T cells sorted from blood. The receptors were gathered from a woman aged 18-29 years in good health.

V is TRBV9 and J is TRBJ2-2; 10 bases line up with TRBD2. The trim removed 1 base at V and 0 bases at J, leaving 6 bases unmatched. Germline CDR1 is SGDLS and CDR2 is YYNGEE. This CDR3 comprises 18 residues. The CDR3 bases are TGTGCCAGCAGCGTAAGCGGGACTAGCGCCTCGAACACCGGGGAGCTGTTTTTT. It yields the protein CASSVSGTSASNTGELFF. The entire variable domain, with the rest obtained from reference TRBV9 and TRBJ2-2, is as follows: DSGVTQTPKHLITATGQRVTLRCSPRSGDLSVYWYQQSLDQGLQFLIQYYNGEERAKGNILERFSAQQFPDLHSELNLSSLELGDSALYFCASSVSGTSASNTGELFFGEGSRLTVL.

The V and J genes are TRBV11-2 and TRBJ2-1, with a possible D match to TRBD2 (6 bases). Trimming took 5 bases from V and 9 from J, leaving 14 bases between them. Germline CDR1 reads SGHAT; CDR2 reads FQNNGV. This CDR3 has 13 amino acids. The CDR3 bases are TGTGCCAGCAGCCCCCCTAGCGAACTTGAGCAGTTCTTC. It specifies CASSPPSELEQFF.

The table lists this clonotype with a few counts. The chain combines TRBV15 with TRBJ2-7; D ambiguous. There are 12 residues in the CDR3. Germline CDR1 reads LNHNV; CDR2 reads YYDKDF (reference sequence). Trimming took 3 bases from V and 2 from J, leaving 5 bases between them. CDR3 region: CATSRRTYEQYF. In DNA, the CDR3 is TGTGCCACCAGCAGGAGAACCTACGAGCAGTACTTC.

V gene TRBV7-6 combines with J gene TRBJ2-5; D remains unclear. This CDR3 region has 17 residues. Germline-derived CDR1 and CDR2 are SGHVS and FNYEAQ. V lost 5 bases and J 5 bases, leaving 24 bases between the germline ends. CDR3 loop: CASSPGFTVGVAETQYF. In DNA form, the CDR3 reads TGTGCCAGCAGCCCAGGCTTCACAGTTGGGGTCGCGGAGACCCAGTACTTC.

This clonotype was counted between two and nine times. This chain joins TRBV12-3 or TRBV12-4 and TRBJ2-2; unclear D gene. The CDR3 length is 13 residues. V lost 7 bases to trimming and J lost 5 bases, with 11 bases between them. The CDR3 region has the DNA TGTGCCAGCAACCCAGTTCGTACCGGGGAGCTGTTTTTT. Encoded protein: CASNPVRTGELFF.

The V and J genes are TRBV5-1 and TRBJ2-7, with 10 bases identical to TRBD1. The V gene's germline CDR1 is SGHRS and CDR2 YFSETQ. V shed 3 bases and J 8 bases; nucleotides not matched to a gene: 11. This CDR3 region has 15 residues. This CDR3 is CASSWKDRGTSQQYF. The CDR3 coding sequence is TGCGCCAGCAGCTGGAAGGACAGGGGGACGTCGCAGCAGTACTTC.

This clonotype was observed a few times. The V call is TRBV25-1, the J call TRBJ2-2; no clear D gene. Trimming cost V 4 bases and J 6 bases, with 9 bases left between them. CDR3 length equals 13 residues. Germline CDR1 reads MGHDK; CDR2 reads SYGVNS. CDR3 loop: CASSAFRSGELFF. DNA for the CDR3: TGTGCCAGCAGTGCTTTCCGTTCCGGGGAGCTGTTTTTT.

This clonotype was counted between two and nine times. The chain links TRBV5-1 to TRBJ2-2; D uncertain. The V end was cut by 4 bases, the J end by 6 bases, with 10 bases between. CDR1 is SGHRS, CDR2 YFSETQ, per germline. The CDR3 is 13 residues long. CDR3 bases: TGCGCCAGCAGCGCCCGGTCCGCCGGGGAGCTGTTTTTT. Its translation: CASSARSAGELFF.

The rearrangement uses TRBV20-1 and TRBJ2-2; D not resolved. V shed 3 bases and J shed 6 bases, with 8 bases lying between them. Germline V gene sequence: CDR1 DFQATT, CDR2 SNEGSKA (reference sequence). This CDR3 has 12 amino acids. As DNA, the CDR3 is TGCAGTGCTAGGGGTGACGCCGGGGAGCTGTTTTTT. Its protein product is CSARGDAGELFF.

The chain has TRBV6-1 and TRBJ2-2, with 8 bases aligning to TRBD2. Germline CDR1 and CDR2: MNHNS and SASEGT. The CDR3 has 18 amino acids. The J segment lost 0 bases and the V segment lost 6 bases, leaving 12 bases of the junction unmatched. The CDR3 DNA sequence: TGTGCCAGCAGGAGGATCCAGCGGGGGTTTTCGAACACCGGGGAGCTGTTTTTT. The encoded protein is CASRRIQRGFSNTGELFF.

This clonotype has only a few counts. The genes are TRBV29-1 and TRBJ2-3; D is perhaps TRBD1 (7 bases). The CDR3 has 15 residues. The V gene lost 6 bases and the J gene lost 1 base, with 17 bases spanning the gap. Germline CDR1 is SQVTM and CDR2 is ANQGSEA. In DNA form, the CDR3 reads TGCAGCGTGGCAGGGGGGATTTCGGGCACAGATACGCAGTATTTT. This codes for CSVAGGISGTDTQYF.

This clonotype was detected only once. The J gene is TRBJ2-3, the V gene TRBV6-5; D not certain. Germline loops: CDR1 MNHEY, CDR2 SVGAGI. The CDR3 is 16 amino acids. V lost 4 bases, J lost 1 base, and 15 bases lay in between. CDR3 protein: CASSSPYYSGTDTQYF. As DNA, the CDR3 is TGTGCCAGCAGTTCTCCCTACTATTCTGGCACAGATACGCAGTATTTT.

This sequence joins TRBV20-1 and TRBJ1-1; D remains ambiguous. The CDR3 loop spans 12 amino acids. Germline loops: CDR1 DFQATT, CDR2 SNEGSKA (reference sequence). Trimming stripped 1 base from V and 4 bases from J, with 7 bases between. CDR3 loop: CSARGGSTEAFF. The CDR3 nucleotides are TGCAGTGCTAGAGGAGGTAGCACTGAAGCTTTCTTT.